Shown below are 19 T cell receptor beta chains from a single sample sequenced in a study of blood T cell repertoires in COVID-19. Clones were read by immunoSEQ multiplex PCR, and TCRdb kept only the in-frame ones, dropping some. The sample includes 150,000 to 200,000 clones, 80% to 90% of them seen just once. The sequenced sample consisted of peripheral blood. The receptors shown here come from a man between 18 and 29 years old who had recovered from COVID-19.

CDR3 sequence (DNA): TGTGCCAGCAGCCGGCGACAACAGGGTAGAATCTACGAGCAGTACTTC. Its protein product is CASSRRQQGRIYEQYF. The chain links TRBV7-9 to TRBJ2-7; tentative D call: TRBD1 (6 bases). The CDR3 extends over 16 amino acids. Germline-derived CDR1 and CDR2 are SEHNR and FQNEAQ (reference sequence). V lost 5 bases to trimming and J lost 3 bases, with 20 bases between them.

The chain recombines TRBV7-2 with TRBJ1-5; 8 nucleotides align to TRBD1. The CDR3 covers 15 residues. The V and J ends lost 3 bases and 3 bases, in that order; junction bases with no gene match: 4. From germline, CDR1 is SGHTA and CDR2 FQGNSA. The CDR3 protein is CASSLDRAYNQPQHF. CDR3 DNA: TGTGCCAGCAGCTTGGACAGGGCTTACAATCAGCCCCAGCATTTT.

CDR3 coding DNA: TGTGCCAGCAGCTGGTCAGGGTCGCAGGGAAACACCATATATTTT. Protein sequence: CASSWSGSQGNTIYF. V gene TRBV28 combines with J gene TRBJ1-3; TRBD1 is a possible D gene (5 bases). CDR3 length: 15 amino acids. V gave up 6 bases and J gave up 4 bases, with 16 bases separating them. Germline V CDR1 and CDR2: MDHEN, SYDVKM.

The gene calls are TRBV3-1 (or the pseudogene TRBV3-2) and TRBJ2-3; tentative D call: TRBD1 (6 bases). The CDR3 runs to 14 residues. Germline V gene sequence: CDR1 LGHDT, CDR2 YNNKEL (reference sequence). The V and J ends lost 5 bases and 4 bases respectively, with 13 bases between them. The CDR3 DNA is TGTGCCAGCAGCACATTCAGGGGCCCAGATACGCAGTATTTT. Encoded protein: CASSTFRGPDTQYF.

This chain connects TRBV7-3 to TRBJ2-1, with a weak D call TRBD1 (5 bases). The CDR3 has 13 amino acids. The V end lost 2 bases, the J end lost 8 bases, and 10 bases lay between the germline ends. The germline CDR1 and CDR2 sequences are SGHTA and FQGTGA. The DNA of the CDR3 is TGTGCCAGCAGCTTATCAGGGTTGGATGAGCAGTTCTTC. Protein: CASSLSGLDEQFF.

The V and J genes are TRBV2 and TRBJ2-1; 11 nucleotides agree with TRBD2. The V gene's germline CDR1 is SNHLY and CDR2 FYNNEI. The V gene end was trimmed by 6 bases and the J gene end by 9 bases; junction bases not matched to a gene: 7. The CDR3 is 14 residues long. The CDR3 spells CASSGGLAVGEQFF. The DNA of the CDR3 is TGTGCCAGCAGCGGGGGACTAGCGGTCGGTGAGCAGTTCTTC.

The table lists this clone with many counts. V gene TRBV11-3 combines with J gene TRBJ2-7; TRBD1 matches at 8 bases. Looked up from germline, CDR1 is SGHNT and CDR2 is YENEEA. With V trimmed by 2 bases and J by 4 bases, 1 base remained unmatched. The CDR3 sequence is 13 residues long. The CDR3 reads CASSLQGAYEQYF. Here the CDR3 DNA reads TGTGCCAGCAGCTTACAGGGGGCTTACGAGCAGTACTTC.

The V gene is TRBV11-3, the J gene TRBJ1-1; tentative D call: TRBD1 (5 bases). Trimming pared 7 bases from V and 6 bases from J, leaving 12 bases between. Per the germline V gene, CDR1 is SGHNT and CDR2 is YENEEA. This CDR3 comprises 12 residues. The DNA of the CDR3 is TGTGCCAGCAACCTTGGGGACTCTGAAGCTTTCTTT. It specifies CASNLGDSEAFF.

The CDR3 DNA follows: TGCGCCAGCAGCCAAGGACTAGACAGTGAAGCTTTCTTT. Protein sequence: CASSQGLDSEAFF. This chain joins TRBV4-3 and TRBJ1-1, with D tentatively TRBD1 (5 bases). Trimming left V 1 base short and J 7 bases short, with 10 bases between. From germline, CDR1 is LGHNA and CDR2 YSLEER. The CDR3 has 13 residues.

The rearrangement links TRBV7-2 to TRBJ1-3; TRBD1 matches at 10 bases. V was clipped by 4 bases and J by 5 bases; unmatched bases: 8. Per the germline V gene, CDR1 is SGHTA and CDR2 is FQGNSA. The CDR3 sequence is 16 residues long. CDR3 sequence (DNA): TGTGCCAGCAGCTCAAGCCGGGACAGGGGAAGAAACACCATATATTTT. This encodes CASSSSRDRGRNTIYF. The complete variable domain, with remaining parts taken from reference TRBV7-2 and TRBJ1-3, reads GAGVSQSPSNKVTEKGKDVELRCDPISGHTALYWYRQSLGQGLEFLIYFQGNSAPDKSGLPSDRFSAERTGGSVSTLTIQRTQQEDSAVYLCASSSSRDRGRNTIYFGEGSWLTVV.

The table lists this clone with a few counts. The chain has TRBV2 and TRBJ1-5; TRBD1 matches at 7 bases. J was trimmed by 5 bases and V by 7 bases; bases with no gene match: 5. CDR3 length: 13 amino acids. Germline values: CDR1 SNHLY, CDR2 FYNNEI. Here the CDR3 reads CASNGDSYQPQHF. The CDR3 nucleotides read TGTGCCAGCAATGGGGACAGTTATCAGCCCCAGCATTTT.

The chain is built from TRBV7-2 and TRBJ1-2; D gene ambiguous. Germline CDR1 is SGHTA and CDR2 is FQGNSA. The V end lost 2 bases, the J end lost 8 bases, and 12 bases lay between the germline ends. The CDR3 totals 13 residues. This chain's CDR3 is CASSLYLARGYTF. The CDR3 nucleotides are TGTGCCAGCAGCTTATATCTCGCTAGGGGCTACACCTTC. Supplemented by reference TRBV7-2 and TRBJ1-2, the full variable domain reads GAGVSQSPSNKVTEKGKDVELRCDPISGHTALYWYRQSLGQGLEFLIYFQGNSAPDKSGLPSDRFSAERTGGSVSTLTIQRTQQEDSAVYLCASSLYLARGYTFGSGTRLTVV.

This chain uses TRBV7-9 with TRBJ1-2; 7 bases are shared with TRBD1. The V gene end was trimmed by 1 base and the J gene end by 6 bases; junction bases not matched to a gene: 8. Germline CDR1 and CDR2: SEHNR and FQNEAQ (reference sequence). This CDR3 has 15 residues. The CDR3 loop is CASSLGQGILHGYTF. The CDR3 DNA reads TGTGCCAGCAGCTTAGGACAGGGAATATTACATGGCTACACCTTC.

The V call is TRBV7-6, the J call TRBJ1-3; D is unclear. The CDR3 runs to 20 residues. Trimming stripped 0 bases from V and 6 bases from J, with 27 bases between. Germline V CDR1 and CDR2: SGHVS, FNYEAQ. The CDR3 DNA is TGTGCCAGCAGCTTAGCGTTAGGTGGCAGGAATTCCGCTAGCGTAAACACCATATATTTT. It yields the protein CASSLALGGRNSASVNTIYF.

The rearrangement uses TRBV4-3 and TRBJ2-3; 9 positions match TRBD1. The CDR3 has 15 residues. The germline CDR1 and CDR2 sequences are LGHNA and YSLEER. Germline trimming cut 4 bases from V and 3 bases from J; bases unmatched to any gene: 5. The DNA for the CDR3 is TGCGCCAGCAGCCCAGGACAGGGGAGGACAGATACGCAGTATTTT. This gives the protein CASSPGQGRTDTQYF.

V gene TRBV6-2 or TRBV6-3 combines with J gene TRBJ1-5; tentatively, D is TRBD1 (5 bases). The length of the CDR3 is 16 residues. V dropped 2 bases and J dropped 9 bases, with 20 bases sitting between them. Germline loops: CDR1 MNHEY, CDR2 SVGEGT. DNA of the CDR3: TGTGCCAGCAGTTACCCGAGTCGGGGGAAGACGTCGCCCCAGCATTTT. Encoded protein: CASSYPSRGKTSPQHF.

This rearrangement joins TRBV7-9 to TRBJ2-1, with TRBD2 as a possible D gene (6 bases). With 0 bases removed from V and 2 bases from J, the gap between germline ends came to 8 bases. CDR3 length: 15 amino acids. Germline V gene sequence: CDR1 SEHNR, CDR2 FQNEAQ (reference sequence). CDR3 coding DNA: TGTGCCAGCAGCTTAGCTAGCGGAGCCTACAATGAGCAGTTCTTC. The encoded protein is CASSLASGAYNEQFF.

This clone was seen a single time. The chain employs TRBV28 and TRBJ1-2, with D possibly matching TRBD1 (6 bases). Trimming pared 6 bases from V and 8 bases from J, leaving 16 bases between. Germline CDR1 is MDHEN and CDR2 is SYDVKM. The CDR3 spans 13 residues. CDR3: CASSPGGARGYTF. The CDR3 nucleotides are TGTGCCAGCAGCCCCGGGGGGGCGCGAGGCTACACCTTC.

This clone was found once. The chain is built from TRBV27 and TRBJ2-7, with 13 bases identical to TRBD2. V lost 4 bases to trimming and J lost 2 bases; unmatched junction nucleotides: 5. Germline V CDR1 and CDR2: MNHEY, SMNVEV (reference sequence). CDR3 length: 16 residues. CDR3 loop: CASSSWTSGSPYEQYF. The CDR3 DNA reads TGTGCCAGCAGTTCATGGACTAGCGGGAGTCCCTACGAGCAGTACTTC.